The present T cell receptor (beta chain) was sequenced within a study of shared T cell receptors in the human thymus. Repertoires were generated with immunoSEQ multiplex PCR, while TCRdb's copy carries only in-frame clones and drops some. Among just under 550,000 clones listed, around 78% were seen once. V lost 3 bases to trimming and J lost 2 bases, with 11 bases between them. The CDR3 spans 15 residues. Germline CDR1 reads KGHSH; CDR2 reads LQKENI. The same sample was also used in a study of human thymus T cells. That source adds: All donors were healthy Finnish infants who were undergoing corrective surgery to treat congenital heart defects. The thymus tissue came from resections taken during corrective heart surgery. Gene usage (both V and J) appeared biased in thymic and blood repertoires.

The sample consisted of thymocytes. The chain recombines TRBV18 with TRBJ1-3; possibly TRBD1 for D (6 bases). The sequence was obtained from a boy less than two years old with a congenital heart defect. The CDR3 sequence: CASSPRGGTGNTIYF. The CDR3, as DNA: TGTGCCAGCTCACCCAGGGGCGGTACTGGAAACACCATATATTTT. Using reference TRBV18 and TRBJ1-3 for the parts outside the CDR3, the full variable domain is NAGVMQNPRHLVRRRGQEARLRCSPMKGHSHVYWYRQLPEEGLKFMVYLQKENIIDESGMPKERFSAEFPKEGPSILRIQQVVRGDSAAYFCASSPRGGTGNTIYFGEGSWLTVV.